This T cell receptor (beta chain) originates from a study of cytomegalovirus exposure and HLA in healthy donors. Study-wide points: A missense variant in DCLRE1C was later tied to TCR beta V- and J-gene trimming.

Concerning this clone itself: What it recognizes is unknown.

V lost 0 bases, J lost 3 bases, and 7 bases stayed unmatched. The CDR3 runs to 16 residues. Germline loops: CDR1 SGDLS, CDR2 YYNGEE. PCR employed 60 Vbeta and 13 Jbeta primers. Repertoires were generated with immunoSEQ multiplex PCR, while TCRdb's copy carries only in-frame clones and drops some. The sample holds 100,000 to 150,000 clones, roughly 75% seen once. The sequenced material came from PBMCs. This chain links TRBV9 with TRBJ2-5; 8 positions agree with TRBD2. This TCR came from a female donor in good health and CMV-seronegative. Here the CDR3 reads CASSVDAGGREETQYF. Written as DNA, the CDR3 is TGTGCCAGCAGCGTAGATGCGGGAGGACGAGAAGAGACCCAGTACTTC.